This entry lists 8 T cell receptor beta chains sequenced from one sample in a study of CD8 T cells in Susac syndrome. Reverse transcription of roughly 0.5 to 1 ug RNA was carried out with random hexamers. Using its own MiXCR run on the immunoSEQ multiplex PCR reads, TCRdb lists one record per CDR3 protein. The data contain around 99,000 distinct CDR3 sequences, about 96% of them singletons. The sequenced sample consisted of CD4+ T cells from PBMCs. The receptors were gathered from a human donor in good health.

The CDR3 coding sequence is TGTGCCAGCAGCTTAGAAGGGACAGGGGATCAGCCCCAGCATTTT. As protein: CASSLEGTGDQPQHF. The V and J genes are TRBV7-6 and TRBJ1-5; 10 bases are shared with TRBD1. Germline V gives CDR1 SGHVS, CDR2 FNYEAQ. V was clipped by 1 base and J by 5 bases; unmatched bases: 2. The CDR3 is 15 residues long.

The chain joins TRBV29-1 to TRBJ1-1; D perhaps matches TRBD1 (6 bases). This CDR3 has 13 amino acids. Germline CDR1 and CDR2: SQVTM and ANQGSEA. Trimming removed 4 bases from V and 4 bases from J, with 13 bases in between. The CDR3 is CSVAGRGPTEAFF. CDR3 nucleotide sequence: TGCAGCGTTGCGGGCAGGGGACCCACTGAAGCTTTCTTT.

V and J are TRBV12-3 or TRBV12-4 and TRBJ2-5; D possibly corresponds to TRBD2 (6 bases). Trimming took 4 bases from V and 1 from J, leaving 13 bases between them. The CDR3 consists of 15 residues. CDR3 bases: TGTGCCAGCAGTTCAGAGCGGGTTACCCAAGAGACCCAGTACTTC. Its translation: CASSSERVTQETQYF.

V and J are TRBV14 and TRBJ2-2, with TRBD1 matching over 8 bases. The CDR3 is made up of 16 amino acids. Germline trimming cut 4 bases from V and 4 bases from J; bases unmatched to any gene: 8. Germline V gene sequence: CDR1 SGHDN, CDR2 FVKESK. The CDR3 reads CASSLGQGRGTGELFF. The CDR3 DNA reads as TGTGCCAGCAGCCTAGGACAGGGTCGGGGCACCGGGGAGCTGTTTTTT.

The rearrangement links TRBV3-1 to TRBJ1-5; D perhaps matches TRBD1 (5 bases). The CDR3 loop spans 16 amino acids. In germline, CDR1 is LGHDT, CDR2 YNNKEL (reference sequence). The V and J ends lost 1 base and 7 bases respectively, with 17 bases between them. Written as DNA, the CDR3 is TGTGCCAGCAGCCAAGGGACTCAAGGGGTATCCCAGCCCCAGCATTTT. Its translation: CASSQGTQGVSQPQHF.

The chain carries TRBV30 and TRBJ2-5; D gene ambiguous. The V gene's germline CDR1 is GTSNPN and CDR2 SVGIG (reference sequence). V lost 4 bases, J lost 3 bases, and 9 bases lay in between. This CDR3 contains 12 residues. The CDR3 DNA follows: TGTGCCTGGAACGAAGCGAAAGAGACCCAGTACTTC. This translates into CAWNEAKETQYF.

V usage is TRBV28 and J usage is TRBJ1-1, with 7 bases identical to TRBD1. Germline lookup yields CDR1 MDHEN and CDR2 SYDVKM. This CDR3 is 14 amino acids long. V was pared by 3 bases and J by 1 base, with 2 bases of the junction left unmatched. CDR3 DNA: TGTGCCAGCAGTTTCAGGGGGGGGAACACTGAAGCTTTCTTT. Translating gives CASSFRGGNTEAFF.

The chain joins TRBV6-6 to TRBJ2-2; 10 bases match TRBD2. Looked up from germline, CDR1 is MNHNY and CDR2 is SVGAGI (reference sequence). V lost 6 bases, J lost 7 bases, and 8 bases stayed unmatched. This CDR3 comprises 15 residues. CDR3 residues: CASSPLAGVVGELFF. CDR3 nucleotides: TGTGCCAGCAGCCCTCTAGCGGGAGTTGTCGGGGAGCTGTTTTTT.